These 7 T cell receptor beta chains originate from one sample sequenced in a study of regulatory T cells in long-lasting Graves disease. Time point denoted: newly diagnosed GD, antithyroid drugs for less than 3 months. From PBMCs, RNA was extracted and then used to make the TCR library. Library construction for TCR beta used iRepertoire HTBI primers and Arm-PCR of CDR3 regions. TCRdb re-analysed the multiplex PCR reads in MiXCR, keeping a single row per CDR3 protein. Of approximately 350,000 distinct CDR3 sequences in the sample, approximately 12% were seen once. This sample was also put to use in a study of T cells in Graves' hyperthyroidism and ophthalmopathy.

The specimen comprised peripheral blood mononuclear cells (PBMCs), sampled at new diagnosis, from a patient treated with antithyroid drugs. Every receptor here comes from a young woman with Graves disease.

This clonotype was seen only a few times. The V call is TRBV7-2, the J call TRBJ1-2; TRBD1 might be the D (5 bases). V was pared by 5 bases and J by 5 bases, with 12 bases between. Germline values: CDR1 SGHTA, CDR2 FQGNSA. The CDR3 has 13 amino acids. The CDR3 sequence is CASSTQTEYGYTF. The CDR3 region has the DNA TGTGCCAGCAGCACCCAGACAGAGTATGGCTACACCTTC.

The CDR3: CAWSAGQGGPGELFF. The CDR3 region has the DNA TGTGCCTGGAGTGCGGGACAGGGGGGTCCCGGGGAGCTGTTTTTT. This chain uses TRBV30 with TRBJ2-2; 11 bases fit TRBD1. Per germline, CDR1 GTSNPN and CDR2 SVGIG (reference sequence). J gave up 6 bases and V 1 base, and 4 bases lay outside the gene matches. The length of the CDR3 is 15 residues. The complete variable domain, with remaining parts taken from reference TRBV30 and TRBJ2-2, reads SQTIHQWPATLVQPVGSPLSLECTVEGTSNPNLYWYRQAAGRGLQLLFYSVGIGQISSEVPQNLSASRPQDRQFILSSKKLLLSDSGFYLCAWSAGQGGPGELFFGEGSRLTVL.

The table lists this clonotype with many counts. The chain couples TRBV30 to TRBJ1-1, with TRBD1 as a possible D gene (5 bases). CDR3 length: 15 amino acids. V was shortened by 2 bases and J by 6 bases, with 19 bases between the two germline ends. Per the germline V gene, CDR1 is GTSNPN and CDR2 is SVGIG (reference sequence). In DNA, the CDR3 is TGTGCCTGGAGTACCCTTTCAGGGTGGATCGCTGAAGCTTTCTTT. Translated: CAWSTLSGWIAEAFF.

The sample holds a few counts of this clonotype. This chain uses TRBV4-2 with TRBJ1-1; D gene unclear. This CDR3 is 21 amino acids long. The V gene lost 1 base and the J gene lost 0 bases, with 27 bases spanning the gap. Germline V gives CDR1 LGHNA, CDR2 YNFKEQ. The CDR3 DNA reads TGTGCCAGCAGCCAAGTCGGCGTGGGCCCAGGCCTTCAGAGCATGAACACTGAAGCTTTCTTT. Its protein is CASSQVGVGPGLQSMNTEAFF.

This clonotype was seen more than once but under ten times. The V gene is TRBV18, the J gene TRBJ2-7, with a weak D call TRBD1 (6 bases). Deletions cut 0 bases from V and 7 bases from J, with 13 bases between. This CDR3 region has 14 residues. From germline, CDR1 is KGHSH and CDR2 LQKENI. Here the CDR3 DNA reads TGTGCCAGCTCACCACCGGCAGGGGCAGGGGAGCAGTACGTC. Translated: CASSPPAGAGEQYV.

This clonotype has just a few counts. CDR3 protein: CASSGTRGANEKLFF. The CDR3 nucleotides are TGTGCCAGCAGCGGAACACGAGGGGCTAATGAAAAACTGTTTTTT. J is TRBJ1-4 and V is TRBV9; the D gene is possibly TRBD1 (5 bases). Germline loops: CDR1 SGDLS, CDR2 YYNGEE. The CDR3 contains 15 residues. V gave up 3 bases and J gave up 3 bases, with 12 bases separating them.

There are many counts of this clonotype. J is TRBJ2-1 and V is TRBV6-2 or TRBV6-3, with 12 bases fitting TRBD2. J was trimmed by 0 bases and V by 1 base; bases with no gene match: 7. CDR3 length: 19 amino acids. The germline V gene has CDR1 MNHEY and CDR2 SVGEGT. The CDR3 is CASSYWASGRARSYNEQFF. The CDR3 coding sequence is TGTGCCAGCAGTTACTGGGCTAGCGGGAGGGCCCGCTCCTACAATGAGCAGTTCTTC.